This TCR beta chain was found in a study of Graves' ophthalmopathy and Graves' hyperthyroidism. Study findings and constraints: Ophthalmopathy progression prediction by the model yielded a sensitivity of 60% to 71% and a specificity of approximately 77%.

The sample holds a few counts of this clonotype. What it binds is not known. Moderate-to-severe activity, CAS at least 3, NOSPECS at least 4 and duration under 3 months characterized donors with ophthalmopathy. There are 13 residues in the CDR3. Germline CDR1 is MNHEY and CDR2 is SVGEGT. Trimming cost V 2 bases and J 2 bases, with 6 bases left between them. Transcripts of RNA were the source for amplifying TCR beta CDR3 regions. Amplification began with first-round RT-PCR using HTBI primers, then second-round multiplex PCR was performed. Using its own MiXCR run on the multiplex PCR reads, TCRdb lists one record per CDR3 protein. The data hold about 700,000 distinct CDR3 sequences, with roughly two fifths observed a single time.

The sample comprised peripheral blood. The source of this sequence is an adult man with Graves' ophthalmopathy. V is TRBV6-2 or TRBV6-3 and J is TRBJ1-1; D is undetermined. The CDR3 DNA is TGTGCCAGCAGTTACACCCTAAACACTGAAGCTTTCTTT. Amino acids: CASSYTLNTEAFF.